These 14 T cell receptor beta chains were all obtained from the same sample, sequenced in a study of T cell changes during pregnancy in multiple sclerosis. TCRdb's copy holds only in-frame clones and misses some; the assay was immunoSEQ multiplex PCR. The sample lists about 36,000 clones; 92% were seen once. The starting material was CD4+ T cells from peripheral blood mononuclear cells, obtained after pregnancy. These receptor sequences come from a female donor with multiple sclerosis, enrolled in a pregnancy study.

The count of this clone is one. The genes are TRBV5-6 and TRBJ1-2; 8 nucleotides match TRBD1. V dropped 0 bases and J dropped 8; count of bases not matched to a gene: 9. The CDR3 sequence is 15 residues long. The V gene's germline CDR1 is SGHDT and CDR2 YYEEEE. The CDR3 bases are TGTGCCAGCAGCTTGGCCAGTACAGGGGGTCGAGGCTACACCTTC. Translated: CASSLASTGGRGYTF.

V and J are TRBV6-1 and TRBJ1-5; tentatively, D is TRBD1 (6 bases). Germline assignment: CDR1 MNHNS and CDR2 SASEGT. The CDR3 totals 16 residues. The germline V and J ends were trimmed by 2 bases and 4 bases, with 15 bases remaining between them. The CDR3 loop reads CASSEIWQGPNQPQHF. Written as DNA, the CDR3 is TGTGCCAGCAGTGAAATTTGGCAGGGGCCTAATCAGCCCCAGCATTTT.

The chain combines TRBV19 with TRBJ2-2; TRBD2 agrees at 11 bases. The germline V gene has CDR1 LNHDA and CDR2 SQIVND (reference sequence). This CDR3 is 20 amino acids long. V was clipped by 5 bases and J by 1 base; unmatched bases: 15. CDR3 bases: TGTGCCAGTAGTCCCCCCCGACTAGCGGGACCCTTATTGAACACCGGGGAGCTGTTTTTT. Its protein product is CASSPPRLAGPLLNTGELFF.

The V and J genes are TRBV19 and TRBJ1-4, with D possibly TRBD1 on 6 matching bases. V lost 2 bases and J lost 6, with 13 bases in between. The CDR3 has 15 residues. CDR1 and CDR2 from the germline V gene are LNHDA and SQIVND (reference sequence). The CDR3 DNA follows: TGTGCCAGTAGTATACGACAGGCCGAAGATGAAAAACTGTTTTTT. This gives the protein CASSIRQAEDEKLFF.

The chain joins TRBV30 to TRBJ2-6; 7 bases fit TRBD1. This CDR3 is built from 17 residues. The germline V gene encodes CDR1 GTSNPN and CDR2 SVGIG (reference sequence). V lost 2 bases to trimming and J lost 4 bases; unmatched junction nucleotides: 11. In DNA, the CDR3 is TGTGCCTGGAGTACTAGAAGCAGGGGGTACGGGGCCAACGTCCTGACTTTC. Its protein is CAWSTRSRGYGANVLTF.

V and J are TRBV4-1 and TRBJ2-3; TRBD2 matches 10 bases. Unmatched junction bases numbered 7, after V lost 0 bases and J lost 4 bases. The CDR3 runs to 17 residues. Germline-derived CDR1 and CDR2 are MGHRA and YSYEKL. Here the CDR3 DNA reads TGCGCCAGCAGCCAAGAAGTTAGCGGGGGGTTTGCAGATACGCAGTATTTT. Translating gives CASSQEVSGGFADTQYF.

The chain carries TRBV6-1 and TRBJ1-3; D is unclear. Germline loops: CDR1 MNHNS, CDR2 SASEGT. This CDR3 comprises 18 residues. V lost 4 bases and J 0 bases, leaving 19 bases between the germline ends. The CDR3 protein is CASSALGRFASSGNTIYF. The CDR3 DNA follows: TGTGCCAGCAGTGCTCTTGGGAGGTTCGCATCCTCTGGAAACACCATATATTTT.

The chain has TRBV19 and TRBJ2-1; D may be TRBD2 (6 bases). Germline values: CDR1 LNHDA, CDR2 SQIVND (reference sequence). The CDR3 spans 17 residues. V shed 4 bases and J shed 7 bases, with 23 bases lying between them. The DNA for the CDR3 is TGTGCCAGTAGTACTAACAACAGCCCGGGACTGCTGAATGAGCAGTTCTTC. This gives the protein CASSTNNSPGLLNEQFF.

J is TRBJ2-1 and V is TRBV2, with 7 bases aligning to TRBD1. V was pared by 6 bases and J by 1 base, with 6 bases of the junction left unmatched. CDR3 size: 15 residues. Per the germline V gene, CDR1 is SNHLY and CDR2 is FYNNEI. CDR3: CASRRGQGSYNEQFF. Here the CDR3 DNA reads TGTGCCAGCAGAAGGGGGCAGGGGTCCTACAATGAGCAGTTCTTC.

CDR3 sequence: CASSESYSSGYKDTQYF. The CDR3, as DNA: TGCGCCAGCAGTGAGTCGTATTCTAGCGGGTATAAGGATACGCAGTATTTT. The rearrangement joins TRBV10-1 to TRBJ2-3; 8 positions match TRBD2. The trim removed 0 bases at V and 6 bases at J, leaving 11 bases unmatched. The V gene's germline CDR1 is WNHNN and CDR2 SYGVQD (reference sequence). This CDR3 contains 17 residues.

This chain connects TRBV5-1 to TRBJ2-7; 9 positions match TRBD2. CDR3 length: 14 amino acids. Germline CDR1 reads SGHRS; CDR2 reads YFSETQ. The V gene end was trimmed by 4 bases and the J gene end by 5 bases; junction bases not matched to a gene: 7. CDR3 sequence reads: CASSPGTSSHEQYF. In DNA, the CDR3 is TGCGCCAGCAGCCCGGGGACTAGCAGCCACGAGCAGTACTTC.

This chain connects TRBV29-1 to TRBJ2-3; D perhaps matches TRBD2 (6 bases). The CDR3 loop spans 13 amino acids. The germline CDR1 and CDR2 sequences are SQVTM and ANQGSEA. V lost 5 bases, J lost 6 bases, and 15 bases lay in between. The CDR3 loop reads CSVLGGPGDTQYF. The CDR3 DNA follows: TGCAGCGTTCTTGGAGGGCCAGGTGATACGCAGTATTTT.

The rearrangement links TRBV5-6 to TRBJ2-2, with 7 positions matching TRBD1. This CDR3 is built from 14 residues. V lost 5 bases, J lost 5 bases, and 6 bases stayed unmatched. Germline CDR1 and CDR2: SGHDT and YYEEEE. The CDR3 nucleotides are TGTGCCAGCAGGCCGACAGGGCGGACCGGGGAGCTGTTTTTT. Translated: CASRPTGRTGELFF.

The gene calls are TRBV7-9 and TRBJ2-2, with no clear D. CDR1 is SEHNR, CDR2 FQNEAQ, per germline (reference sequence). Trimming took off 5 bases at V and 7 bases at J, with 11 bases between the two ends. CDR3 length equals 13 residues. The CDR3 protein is CASSLNAIGELFF. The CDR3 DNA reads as TGTGCCAGCAGCCTAAACGCGATCGGGGAGCTGTTTTTT.